This T cell receptor beta chain was obtained from a study of Ad26.COV2.S vaccination and SARS-CoV-2 variants. Some clones are missing from TCRdb's copy, which holds only in-frame ones; the method was immunoSEQ multiplex PCR. The sample records about 680,000 clones, more than 70% being singletons. Germline V lookup: CDR1 SGHAT, CDR2 FQNNGV. This CDR3 is 15 amino acids long. J was trimmed by 5 bases and V by 3 bases; bases with no gene match: 5. Treatment here: roughly 18 received Ad26.COV2.S at low or high dose, single or two shots; roughly five received placebo; per-sample allocation not given. Vaccine and placebo recipients were sampled on day 63 after the first injection. SARS-CoV-2 spike from the Wuhan strain was encoded by the vaccine, an Ad26 vector.

This clonotype was sampled from a person between 18 and 60 years old who received the Ad26.COV2.S COVID-19 vaccine or a placebo. This chain joins TRBV11-2 and TRBJ1-4; the match to TRBD1 covers 8 bases. The sample in question was peripheral blood, obtained in a trial of Ad26.COV2.S vaccine versus placebo. The CDR3 reads CASSFAGGPNEKLFF. The CDR3 DNA reads TGTGCCAGCAGCTTTGCAGGGGGCCCGAATGAAAAACTGTTTTTT.